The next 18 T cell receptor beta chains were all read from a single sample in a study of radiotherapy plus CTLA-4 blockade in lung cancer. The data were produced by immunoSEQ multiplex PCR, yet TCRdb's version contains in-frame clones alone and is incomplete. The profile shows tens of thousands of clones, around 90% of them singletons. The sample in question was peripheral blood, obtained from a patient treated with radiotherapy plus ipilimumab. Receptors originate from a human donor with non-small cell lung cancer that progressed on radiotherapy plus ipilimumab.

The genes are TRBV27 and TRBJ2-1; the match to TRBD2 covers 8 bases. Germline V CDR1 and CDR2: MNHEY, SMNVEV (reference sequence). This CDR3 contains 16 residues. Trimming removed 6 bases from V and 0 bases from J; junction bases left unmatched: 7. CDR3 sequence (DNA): TGTGCCAGCAGCCGAGCGGGGGTCGACTCCTACAATGAGCAGTTCTTC. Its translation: CASSRAGVDSYNEQFF.

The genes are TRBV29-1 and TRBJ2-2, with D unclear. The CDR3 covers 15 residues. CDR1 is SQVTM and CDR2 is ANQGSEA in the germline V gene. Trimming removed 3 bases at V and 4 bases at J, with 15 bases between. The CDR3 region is CSVDMGRAGTGELFF. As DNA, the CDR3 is TGCAGCGTTGATATGGGTAGGGCTGGCACCGGGGAGCTGTTTTTT.

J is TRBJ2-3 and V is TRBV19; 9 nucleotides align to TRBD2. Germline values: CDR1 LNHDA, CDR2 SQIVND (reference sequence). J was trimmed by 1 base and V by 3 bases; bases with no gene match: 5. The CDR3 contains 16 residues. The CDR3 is CASSMASGARTDTQYF. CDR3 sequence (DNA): TGTGCCAGTAGTATGGCTAGCGGGGCCCGCACAGATACGCAGTATTTT.

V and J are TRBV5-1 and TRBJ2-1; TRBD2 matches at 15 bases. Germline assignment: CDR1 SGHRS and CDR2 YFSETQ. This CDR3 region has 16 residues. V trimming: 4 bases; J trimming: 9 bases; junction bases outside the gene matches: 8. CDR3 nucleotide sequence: TGCGCCAGCAGCCTAAGGACTAGCGGGGGGGCAGGTGAGCAGTTCTTC. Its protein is CASSLRTSGGAGEQFF. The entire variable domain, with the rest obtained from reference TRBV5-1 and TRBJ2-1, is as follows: KAGVTQTPRYLIKTRGQQVTLSCSPISGHRSVSWYQQTPGQGLQFLFEYFSETQRNKGNFPGRFSGRQFSNSRSEMNVSTLELGDSALYLCASSLRTSGGAGEQFFGPGTRLTVL.

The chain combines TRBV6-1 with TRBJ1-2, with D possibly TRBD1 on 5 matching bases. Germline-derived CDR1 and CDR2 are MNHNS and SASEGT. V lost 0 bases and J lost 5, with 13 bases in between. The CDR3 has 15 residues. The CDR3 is CASSEAPGRMYGYTF. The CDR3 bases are TGTGCCAGCAGTGAAGCCCCGGGACGGATGTATGGCTACACCTTC.

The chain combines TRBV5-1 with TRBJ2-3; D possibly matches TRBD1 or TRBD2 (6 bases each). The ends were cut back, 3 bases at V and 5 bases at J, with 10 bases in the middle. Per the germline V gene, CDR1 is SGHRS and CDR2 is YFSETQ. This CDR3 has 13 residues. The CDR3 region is CASSSGAEDTQYF. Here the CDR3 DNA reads TGCGCCAGCAGCTCGGGGGCGGAAGATACGCAGTATTTT.

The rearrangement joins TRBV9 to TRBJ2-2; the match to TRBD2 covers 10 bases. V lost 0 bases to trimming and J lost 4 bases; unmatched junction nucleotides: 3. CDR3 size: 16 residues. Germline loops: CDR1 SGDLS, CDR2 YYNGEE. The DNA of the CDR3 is TGTGCCAGCAGCGTAGCTATAGCGGGGGGCACCGGGGAGCTGTTTTTT. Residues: CASSVAIAGGTGELFF.

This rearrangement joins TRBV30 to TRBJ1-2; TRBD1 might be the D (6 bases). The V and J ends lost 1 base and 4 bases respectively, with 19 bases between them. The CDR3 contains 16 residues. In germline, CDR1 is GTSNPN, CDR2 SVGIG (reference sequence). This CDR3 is CAWSGGQGTFSYGYTF. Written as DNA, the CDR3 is TGTGCCTGGAGTGGAGGGCAGGGGACTTTTTCCTATGGCTACACCTTC. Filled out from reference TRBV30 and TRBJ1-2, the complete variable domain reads SQTIHQWPATLVQPVGSPLSLECTVEGTSNPNLYWYRQAAGRGLQLLFYSVGIGQISSEVPQNLSASRPQDRQFILSSKKLLLSDSGFYLCAWSGGQGTFSYGYTFGSGTRLTVV.

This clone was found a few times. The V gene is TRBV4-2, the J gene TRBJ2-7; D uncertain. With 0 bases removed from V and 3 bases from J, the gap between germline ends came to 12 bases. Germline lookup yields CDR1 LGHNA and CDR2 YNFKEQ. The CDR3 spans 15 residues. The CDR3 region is CASSQDIGSFYEQYF. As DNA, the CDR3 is TGTGCCAGCAGCCAAGATATCGGCAGTTTCTACGAGCAGTACTTC.

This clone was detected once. CDR3 sequence reads: CASSLGGGPYNEQFF. The CDR3 DNA is TGTGCCAGCAGCTTGGGGGGGGGTCCCTACAATGAGCAGTTCTTC. The gene calls are TRBV7-2 and TRBJ2-1; 7 positions match TRBD2. The germline CDR1 and CDR2 sequences are SGHTA and FQGNSA. The CDR3 totals 15 residues. V was pared by 3 bases and J by 2 bases, with 4 bases of the junction left unmatched. Looking up the rest from reference TRBV7-2 and TRBJ2-1 gives the full variable domain: GAGVSQSPSNKVTEKGKDVELRCDPISGHTALYWYRQSLGQGLEFLIYFQGNSAPDKSGLPSDRFSAERTGGSVSTLTIQRTQQEDSAVYLCASSLGGGPYNEQFFGPGTRLTVL.

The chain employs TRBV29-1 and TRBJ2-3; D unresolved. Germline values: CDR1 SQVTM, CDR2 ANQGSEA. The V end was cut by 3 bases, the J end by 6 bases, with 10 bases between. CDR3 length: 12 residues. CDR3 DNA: TGCAGCGTTGACTGGGGTCGGGATACGCAGTATTTT. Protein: CSVDWGRDTQYF.

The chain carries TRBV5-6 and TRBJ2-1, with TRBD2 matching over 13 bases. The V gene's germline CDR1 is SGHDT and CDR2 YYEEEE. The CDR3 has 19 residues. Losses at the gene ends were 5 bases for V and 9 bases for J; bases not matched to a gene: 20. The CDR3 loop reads CASRFRTSGSLGSIGEQFF. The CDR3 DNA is TGTGCCAGCAGGTTCCGGACTAGCGGGAGCTTAGGATCGATCGGTGAGCAGTTCTTC.

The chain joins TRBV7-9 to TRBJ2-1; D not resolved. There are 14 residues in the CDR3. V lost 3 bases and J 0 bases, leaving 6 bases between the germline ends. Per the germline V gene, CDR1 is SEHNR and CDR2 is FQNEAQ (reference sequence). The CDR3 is CASSFGNSYNEQFF. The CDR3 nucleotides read TGTGCCAGCAGCTTCGGCAACTCCTACAATGAGCAGTTCTTC.

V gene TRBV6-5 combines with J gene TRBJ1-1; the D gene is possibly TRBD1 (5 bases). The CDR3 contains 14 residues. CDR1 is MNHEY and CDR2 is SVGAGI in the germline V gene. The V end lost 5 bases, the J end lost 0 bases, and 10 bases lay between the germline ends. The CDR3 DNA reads TGTGCCAGCAGTAAGAGGGGAATGAACACTGAAGCTTTCTTT. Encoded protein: CASSKRGMNTEAFF.

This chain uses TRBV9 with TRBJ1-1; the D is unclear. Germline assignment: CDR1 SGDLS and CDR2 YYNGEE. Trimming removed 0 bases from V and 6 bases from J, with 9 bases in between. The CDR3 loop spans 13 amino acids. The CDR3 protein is CASSVVDYSEAFF. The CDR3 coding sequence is TGTGCCAGCAGCGTAGTGGATTACTCTGAAGCTTTCTTT.

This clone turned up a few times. This chain's CDR3 is CASSIERALGAKNIQYF. In DNA form, the CDR3 reads TGTGCCAGTAGTATAGAAAGGGCCTTAGGGGCCAAAAACATTCAGTACTTC. This chain connects TRBV19 to TRBJ2-4; no reliable D call. The V and J ends lost 0 bases and 1 base respectively, with 13 bases between them. The germline V gene has CDR1 LNHDA and CDR2 SQIVND (reference sequence). This CDR3 has 17 amino acids.

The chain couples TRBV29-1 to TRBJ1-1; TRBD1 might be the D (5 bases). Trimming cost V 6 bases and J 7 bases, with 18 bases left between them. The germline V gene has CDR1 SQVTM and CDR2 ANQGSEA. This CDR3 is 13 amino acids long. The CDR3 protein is CSVRQTVRIEAFF. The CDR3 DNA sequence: TGCAGCGTCCGACAGACAGTCCGTATTGAAGCTTTCTTT.

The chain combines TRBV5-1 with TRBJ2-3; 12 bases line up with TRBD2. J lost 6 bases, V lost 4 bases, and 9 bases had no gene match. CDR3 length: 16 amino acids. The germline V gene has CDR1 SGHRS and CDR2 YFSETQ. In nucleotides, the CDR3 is TGCGCCAGCAGCCGAGGACTAGCGGGATTCCCCGATACGCAGTATTTT. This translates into CASSRGLAGFPDTQYF. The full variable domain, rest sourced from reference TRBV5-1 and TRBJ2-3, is KAGVTQTPRYLIKTRGQQVTLSCSPISGHRSVSWYQQTPGQGLQFLFEYFSETQRNKGNFPGRFSGRQFSNSRSEMNVSTLELGDSALYLCASSRGLAGFPDTQYFGPGTRLTVL.